The 7 T cell receptor beta chains given below trace back to one sample, sequenced in a study of blood T cell repertoires in COVID-19. The table came from immunoSEQ multiplex PCR; TCRdb's copy has only in-frame clones and leaves some out. The sample lists roughly 60,000 clones, roughly 74% occurring once. The material sequenced was peripheral blood. Receptor source: a human donor in a cohort sampled during active COVID-19.

The chain couples TRBV7-2 to TRBJ1-2, with TRBD1 matching over 9 bases. The V segment lost 3 bases and the J segment 3 bases; nucleotides outside the gene matches: 2. The CDR3 has 14 amino acids. Germline CDR1 SGHTA, CDR2 FQGNSA. DNA of the CDR3: TGTGCCAGCAGCTTTACAGGGGGCGACTATGGCTACACCTTC. Protein: CASSFTGGDYGYTF. The full variable domain, with the rest looked up from reference TRBV7-2 and TRBJ1-2, is GAGVSQSPSNKVTEKGKDVELRCDPISGHTALYWYRQSLGQGLEFLIYFQGNSAPDKSGLPSDRFSAERTGGSVSTLTIQRTQQEDSAVYLCASSFTGGDYGYTFGSGTRLTVV.

This chain uses TRBV5-1 with TRBJ2-2; possibly TRBD2 for D (6 bases). V gave up 0 bases and J gave up 7 bases, with 13 bases separating them. The CDR3 sequence is 15 residues long. Germline V CDR1 and CDR2: SGHRS, YFSETQ. Here the CDR3 reads CASSLELATLGELFF. For the CDR3, the DNA is TGCGCCAGCAGCTTGGAACTAGCTACGCTCGGGGAGCTGTTTTTT.

The chain uses TRBV6-2 or TRBV6-3 and TRBJ2-3, with a possible D match to TRBD1 (7 bases). V was trimmed by 5 bases and J by 9 bases, leaving 15 bases between them. Germline values: CDR1 MNHEY, CDR2 SVGEGT. CDR3 size: 13 residues. The CDR3 DNA reads as TGTGCCAGCAGTCAGGGGGAGGCAGGGACGCAGTATTTT. This translates into CASSQGEAGTQYF.

This CDR3 is CASSHSPYEQYF. The CDR3 nucleotides read TGTGCCAGCAGCCACTCCCCCTACGAGCAGTACTTC. The V and J genes are TRBV3-1 (or the pseudogene TRBV3-2) and TRBJ2-7; no firm D call. Looked up from germline, CDR1 is LGHDT and CDR2 is YNNKEL (reference sequence). V shed 3 bases and J shed 2 bases, with 5 bases lying between them. The CDR3 covers 12 residues.

The V and J genes are TRBV5-1 and TRBJ1-4; 7 nucleotides match TRBD1. Germline-derived CDR1 and CDR2 are SGHRS and YFSETQ. Trimming took 2 bases from V and 7 from J; bases not matched to a gene: 8. The CDR3 consists of 15 residues. CDR3: CASSLTRQGGEKLFF. The CDR3 coding sequence is TGCGCCAGCAGCTTAACTCGACAGGGTGGTGAAAAACTGTTTTTT.

This chain connects TRBV5-6 to TRBJ2-1; 8 bases are a match to TRBD2. CDR1 is SGHDT and CDR2 is YYEEEE in the germline V gene. V was pared by 3 bases and J by 8 bases, with 13 bases of the junction left unmatched. There are 16 residues in the CDR3. Here the CDR3 reads CASSSILADGADEQFF. The CDR3 DNA is TGTGCCAGCAGCTCCATACTAGCGGATGGGGCCGATGAGCAGTTCTTC.

This clone has just a few counts. The chain uses TRBV12-3 or TRBV12-4 and TRBJ1-1; 7 bases align to TRBD1. The V gene end was trimmed by 6 bases and the J gene end by 0 bases; junction bases not matched to a gene: 1. The CDR3 is 13 amino acids. The CDR3 loop reads CASRGQLNTEAFF. The CDR3 bases are TGTGCCAGCAGGGGACAGCTGAACACTGAAGCTTTCTTT.